Presented here are 24 T cell receptor beta chains from one specimen sequenced in a study of spatial heterogeneity in lung cancer. Study-level findings and limits: Within tumors, counts of expanded alpha and beta TCRs tracked tumor mutation counts.

MiXCR was run by TCRdb on the 5' RACE reads, yielding one entry per CDR3 protein. In the table there are around 9,300 distinct CDR3 sequences, roughly 6% of which are singletons. Their antigens remain unidentified. Time point in this sample: sample taken at primary tumor resection. Sequencing used lung tumor tissue, obtained at surgery. All receptors come from a male donor with early-stage non-small cell lung cancer.

In its sample, this clonotype was seen many times. The chain has TRBV4-1 and TRBJ1-4, with 9 bases identical to TRBD1. The V and J ends lost 5 bases and 8 bases, in that order; junction bases with no gene match: 3. CDR1 and CDR2 (germline): MGHRA, YSYEKL. The CDR3 contains 13 residues. The CDR3 DNA sequence: TGCGCCAGCAGCACCGGGACAGGGGAAAAACTGTTTTTT. Its translation is CASSTGTGEKLFF.

In its sample, this clonotype was seen a few times. The V call is TRBV7-2, the J call TRBJ2-3; D not resolved. Germline CDR1 SGHTA, CDR2 FQGNSA. The V and J ends lost 1 base and 0 bases respectively, with 11 bases between them. The CDR3 has 16 amino acids. The CDR3 region has the DNA TGTGCCAGCAGCTTAGGAGCAGGTCCTAGCACAGATACGCAGTATTTT. Translation: CASSLGAGPSTDTQYF.

This clonotype was found many times. The rearrangement uses TRBV28 and TRBJ2-3; 8 bases align to TRBD1. With 8 bases clipped from V and 5 bases from J, the junction kept 6 bases outside the gene matches. The CDR3 length is 13 residues. CDR1 and CDR2 (germline): MDHEN, SYDVKM. The CDR3: CASYGQGLDTQYF. CDR3 DNA: TGTGCCAGCTACGGACAGGGTCTAGATACGCAGTATTTT.

The V gene is TRBV7-9, the J gene TRBJ2-3; D is tentatively TRBD1 or TRBD2 (5 bases each). The CDR3 has 15 residues. CDR1 SEHNR and CDR2 FQNEAQ come from the germline V gene (reference sequence). Trimming left V 3 bases short and J 1 base short, with 11 bases between. CDR3 in DNA: TGTGCCAGCAGCTTCTCTCCGGGACGCACAGATACGCAGTATTTT. Translated, it gives CASSFSPGRTDTQYF.

This clonotype occurred many times. J is TRBJ2-1 and V is TRBV7-6; 9 positions match TRBD2. V shed 2 bases and J 3 bases; nucleotides not matched to a gene: 2. CDR3 length: 15 amino acids. CDR1 and CDR2 from the germline V gene are SGHVS and FNYEAQ. CDR3 sequence: CASSLWRGGYNEQFF. CDR3 nucleotide sequence: TGTGCCAGCAGCTTATGGCGGGGGGGCTACAATGAGCAGTTCTTC.

In its sample, this clonotype was seen many times. The chain links TRBV7-2 to TRBJ1-6; 10 bases are shared with TRBD1. V lost 1 base and J lost 7; bases outside the gene matches: 1. The CDR3 has 15 amino acids. CDR1 and CDR2 (germline): SGHTA, FQGNSA. The CDR3 spells CASSLEGQGNSPLHF. CDR3 DNA sequence: TGTGCCAGCAGCTTAGAGGGACAGGGGAATTCACCCCTCCACTTT.

This clonotype was seen ten or more times. The V and J genes are TRBV1 and TRBJ2-4; the table's D call TRBD1 went unverified against the DNA. TRBV1 constitutes a pseudogene. The length of the CDR3 is 19 residues. The chain's CDR3 is CTSTPRDRGTDTPKNIQYF. DNA of the CDR3: TGCACCAGCACTCCTCGGGACAGGGGGACCGATACCCCCAAAAACATTCAGTACTTC.

This clonotype was seen many times. The chain links TRBV29-1 to TRBJ2-4, with D possibly being TRBD1 (5 bases). The germline CDR1 and CDR2 sequences are SQVTM and ANQGSEA. The ends were cut back, 4 bases at V and 11 bases at J, with 18 bases in the middle. The CDR3 is 13 amino acids. Written as DNA, the CDR3 is TGCAGCGTTGTCGGCCTAGGGGCAATCCTTCAGTACTTC. Its translation: CSVVGLGAILQYF.

The chain links TRBV28 to TRBJ2-1; 9 nucleotides match TRBD2. This CDR3 has 16 residues. V was clipped by 4 bases and J by 4 bases; unmatched bases: 8. Germline V lookup: CDR1 MDHEN, CDR2 SYDVKM. CDR3 in amino acids: CASSSAGTSLYNEQFF. In nucleotides, the CDR3 is TGTGCCAGCAGTTCCGCCGGGACTAGCTTATACAATGAGCAGTTCTTC. The full variable domain, with the rest looked up from reference TRBV28 and TRBJ2-1, is DVKVTQSSRYLVKRTGEKVFLECVQDMDHENMFWYRQDPGLGLRLIYFSYDVKMKEKGDIPEGYSVSREKKERFSLILESASTNQTSMYLCASSSAGTSLYNEQFFGPGTRLTVL.

This clonotype was observed many times. CDR3 bases: TGTGCCAGCAGTTCGACAGGGGTTGGTCAGCCCCAGCATTTT. Protein product: CASSSTGVGQPQHF. The chain combines TRBV28 with TRBJ1-5, with 8 bases fitting TRBD1. Germline lookup yields CDR1 MDHEN and CDR2 SYDVKM. After removal of 4 bases from V and 6 bases from J, the junction contained 5 bases not matched to a gene. CDR3 length: 14 residues.

This clonotype was picked up a small number of times. The CDR3 loop is CASIGGAGANVLTF. As DNA, the CDR3 is TGTGCCTCAATCGGGGGGGCTGGGGCCAACGTCCTGACTTTC. The V call is TRBV6-1, the J call TRBJ2-6; 8 bases are a match to TRBD2. Trimming cost V 11 bases and J 2 bases; bases outside gene matches: 5. This CDR3 is 14 amino acids long. Germline lookup yields CDR1 MNHNS and CDR2 SASEGT.

Only a few counts were recorded for this clonotype. The gene calls are TRBV11-3 and TRBJ1-1; D unclear. Trimming removed 3 bases from V and 1 base from J, with 6 bases in between. The CDR3 contains 13 residues. Germline V CDR1 and CDR2: SGHNT, YENEEA. Here the CDR3 reads CASSLTENTEAFF. DNA of the CDR3: TGTGCCAGCAGCTTGACGGAGAACACTGAAGCTTTCTTT.

Details on this clonotype: Mismatch with germline at one junction end may stem from a read error. This rearrangement joins TRBV12-3 or TRBV12-4 to TRBJ2-7; TRBD2 matches at 11 bases. The CDR3 is 14 residues long. CDR3 sequence (DNA): TGTGCCAGCAGTCTAGCGGGGGGACTCTACGAGCAGTACTTC. As protein: CASSLAGGLYEQYF.

This clonotype has a count of ten or more. V and J are TRBV24-1 and TRBJ2-1; a possible D gene is TRBD1 (6 bases). The CDR3 length is 11 residues. With 4 bases removed from V and 13 bases from J, the gap between germline ends came to 10 bases. Germline-derived CDR1 and CDR2 are KGHDR and SFDVKD. DNA for the CDR3: TGTGCCACCAGTGACAACAGGGTTCAGTTCTTC. Translation: CATSDNRVQFF.

To note about this clonotype: The junction does not match germline at one end; this may be a read error. V gene TRBV19 combines with J gene TRBJ2-7, with TRBD2 as a possible D gene (6 bases). This CDR3 spans 14 amino acids. CDR1 and CDR2 from the germline V gene are LNHDA and SQIVND (reference sequence). CDR3 sequence: CDSSGGPFSYEQYF. CDR3 coding DNA: TGTGACAGTAGTGGAGGGCCCTTCTCCTACGAGCAGTACTTC.

This clonotype was seen at least ten times. The V and J genes are TRBV12-3 or TRBV12-4 and TRBJ1-1; 7 positions agree with TRBD1. The CDR3 contains 14 residues. Germline trimming cut 6 bases from V and 4 bases from J; bases unmatched to any gene: 8. The chain's CDR3 is CASRTGKGSTEAFF. The DNA for the CDR3 is TGTGCCAGCAGGACAGGGAAGGGGAGCACTGAAGCTTTCTTT.

This clonotype appeared many times. The chain combines TRBV18 with TRBJ1-4; D uncertain. V was pared by 3 bases and J by 0 bases, with 11 bases between. Per germline, CDR1 KGHSH and CDR2 LQKENI. The CDR3 extends over 16 amino acids. The DNA of the CDR3 is TGTGCCAGCTCACCGAGTAGGCCTGCAACTAATGAAAAACTGTTTTTT. It encodes CASSPSRPATNEKLFF.

This clonotype was observed a handful of times. The chain employs TRBV7-8 and TRBJ2-3; 13 nucleotides agree with TRBD2. Trimming removed 5 bases from V and 0 bases from J; junction bases left unmatched: 11. Germline CDR1 SGHVS, CDR2 FQNEAQ. The CDR3 has 19 amino acids. The CDR3 loop reads CASSPRTSGGRGSTDTQYF. The CDR3, as DNA: TGTGCCAGCAGCCCCCGGACTAGCGGGGGAAGGGGGAGCACAGATACGCAGTATTTT.

By share of the sample, this clonotype is large. The rearrangement joins TRBV7-2 to TRBJ2-3; perhaps TRBD1 as D (5 bases). The CDR3 has 15 amino acids. V lost 1 base and J lost 3, with 11 bases in between. CDR1 is SGHTA, CDR2 FQGNSA, per germline. The CDR3 sequence: CASSLVSGFTDTQYF. Here the CDR3 DNA reads TGTGCCAGCAGCTTAGTATCAGGGTTTACAGATACGCAGTATTTT.

This clonotype was seen a handful of times. The rearrangement joins TRBV2 to TRBJ1-5, with D possibly matching TRBD1 (5 bases). CDR1 is SNHLY, CDR2 FYNNEI, per germline. V was cut by 2 bases and J by 5 bases, with 13 bases left in between. The CDR3 runs 15 residues. The CDR3 nucleotides are TGTGCCAGCAGTGAAAGGGGCAGAGTATATCAGCCCCAGCATTTT. It specifies CASSERGRVYQPQHF.

Ten or more counts support this clonotype. This chain links TRBV7-9 with TRBJ1-4; D is unclear. The V end was cut by 1 base, the J end by 5 bases, with 17 bases between. The CDR3 loop spans 17 amino acids. Germline V gives CDR1 SEHNR, CDR2 FQNEAQ (reference sequence). CDR3 loop: CASSLDRSRSSNEKLFF. As DNA, the CDR3 is TGTGCCAGCAGCTTAGACCGAAGCCGGAGCTCAAATGAAAAACTGTTTTTT.

This clonotype was recorded at least ten times. The chain carries TRBV6-5 and TRBJ1-2, with D uncertain. This CDR3 is 13 amino acids long. CDR1 MNHEY and CDR2 SVGAGI come from the germline V gene. V shed 4 bases and J shed 7 bases, with 13 bases lying between them. CDR3 sequence: CASSSQVTGGYTF. In nucleotides, the CDR3 is TGTGCCAGCAGTTCCCAAGTGACCGGTGGCTACACCTTC.

This chain joins TRBV6-1 and TRBJ1-6; D perhaps matches TRBD1 (6 bases). From germline, CDR1 is MNHNS and CDR2 SASEGT. The V end lost 2 bases, the J end lost 14 bases, and 13 bases lay between the germline ends. This CDR3 has 13 amino acids. CDR3 DNA: TGTGCCAGCAGTGAAAACAGGGAATTCACCCTCCACTTT. It specifies CASSENREFTLHF.

This clonotype was counted many times. This chain connects TRBV5-1 to TRBJ2-1; no reliable D call. Trimming left V 4 bases short and J 5 bases short, with 13 bases between. Germline-derived CDR1 and CDR2 are SGHRS and YFSETQ. The CDR3 consists of 14 residues. This CDR3 is CASSLSSWDNEQFF. The CDR3 coding sequence is TGCGCCAGCAGCCTGTCGTCCTGGGACAATGAGCAGTTCTTC.